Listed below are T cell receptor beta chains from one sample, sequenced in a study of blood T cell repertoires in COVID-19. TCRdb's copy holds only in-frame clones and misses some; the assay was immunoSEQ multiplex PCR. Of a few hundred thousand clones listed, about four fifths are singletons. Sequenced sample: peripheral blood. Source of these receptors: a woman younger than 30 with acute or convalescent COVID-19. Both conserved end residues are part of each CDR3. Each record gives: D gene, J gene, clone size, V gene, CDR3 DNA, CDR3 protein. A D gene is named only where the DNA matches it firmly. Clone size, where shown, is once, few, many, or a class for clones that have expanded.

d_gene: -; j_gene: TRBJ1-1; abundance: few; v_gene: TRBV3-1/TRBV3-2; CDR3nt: TGTGCCAGCAGCCAGTCGGGAAAGACTGAAGCTTTCTTT; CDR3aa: CASSQSGKTEAFF
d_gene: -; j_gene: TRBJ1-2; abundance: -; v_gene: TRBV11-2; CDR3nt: TGTGCCAGCAGCCTCGAACCAGGGAAAGTGCACGGCTACACCTTC; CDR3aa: CASSLEPGKVHGYTF
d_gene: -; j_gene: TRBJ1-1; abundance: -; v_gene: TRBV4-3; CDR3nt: TGCGCCAGCAGCCATAACTGGGAGACTGAAGCTTTCTTT; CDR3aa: CASSHNWETEAFF
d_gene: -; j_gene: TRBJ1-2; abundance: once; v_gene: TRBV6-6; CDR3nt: TGTGCCAGCAGTTACGCCGGTCAAGCTAACTATGGCTACACCTTC; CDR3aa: CASSYAGQANYGYTF
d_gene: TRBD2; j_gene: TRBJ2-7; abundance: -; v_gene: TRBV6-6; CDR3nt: TGTGCCAGCAGTTATTCATCGGCGGGAGGCTCCTACGAGCAGTACTTC; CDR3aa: CASSYSSAGGSYEQYF
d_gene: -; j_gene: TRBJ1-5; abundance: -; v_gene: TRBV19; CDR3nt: TGTGCCAGTATGGTACAACCGAATCAGCCCCAGCATTTT; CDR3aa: CASMVQPNQPQHF
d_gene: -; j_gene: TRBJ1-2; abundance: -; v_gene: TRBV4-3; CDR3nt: TGCGCCAGCAGCCAAGTAGCCGGGACATACTATGGCTACACCTTC; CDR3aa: CASSQVAGTYYGYTF
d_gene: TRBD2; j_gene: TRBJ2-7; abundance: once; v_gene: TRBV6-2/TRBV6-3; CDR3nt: TGTGCCAGCAGCCTCCCCTGGACTAGCGGGAGCCCAGTCTCCTACGAGCAGTACTTC; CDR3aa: CASSLPWTSGSPVSYEQYF
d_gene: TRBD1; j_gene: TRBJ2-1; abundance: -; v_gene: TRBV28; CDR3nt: TGTGCCGTGGGGGACAGGGCATACAATGAGCAGTTCTTC; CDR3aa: CAVGDRAYNEQFF
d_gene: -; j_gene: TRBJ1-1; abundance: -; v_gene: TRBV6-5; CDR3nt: TGTGCCAGCAGTTACGGGGCAGAAGCTTTCTTT; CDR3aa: CASSYGAEAFF
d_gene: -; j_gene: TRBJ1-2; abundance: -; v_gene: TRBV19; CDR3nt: TGTGCCAGTAGTATAGGAGCCGCGCGGTCGCAAAACGATAGCTACACCTTC; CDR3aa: CASSIGAARSQNDSYTF
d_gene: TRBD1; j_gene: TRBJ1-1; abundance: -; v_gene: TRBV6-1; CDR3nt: TGTGCCAGCAGGGAATCATCAGGACAGGGGAGGAACACTGAAGCTTTCTTT; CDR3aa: CASRESSGQGRNTEAFF
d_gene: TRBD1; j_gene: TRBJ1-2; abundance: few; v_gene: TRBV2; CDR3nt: TGTGCCAGCAGTGGAGGGGGCTGGGGCTACACCTTC; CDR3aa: CASSGGGWGYTF
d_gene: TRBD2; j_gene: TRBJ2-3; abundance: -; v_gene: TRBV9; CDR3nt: TGTGCCAGCAGCGTAGGGCGTCGGGAGGCCACAGATACGCAGTATTTT; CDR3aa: CASSVGRREATDTQYF
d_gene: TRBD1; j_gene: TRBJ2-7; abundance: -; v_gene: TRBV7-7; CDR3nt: TGTGCTAGCAGCTCGGGGACAGGGGCCTACGAGCAGTACTTC; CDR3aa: CASSSGTGAYEQYF
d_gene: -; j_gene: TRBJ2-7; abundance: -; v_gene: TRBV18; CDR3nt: TGTGCCAGCTCACCAGTTTCCCCGGGAGAATACGAGCAGTACTTC; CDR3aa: CASSPVSPGEYEQYF
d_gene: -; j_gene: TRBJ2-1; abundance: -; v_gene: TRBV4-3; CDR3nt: TGCGCCAGCAGCCAAGATCAGGGGTTGACCTACAATGAGCAGTTCTTC; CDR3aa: CASSQDQGLTYNEQFF
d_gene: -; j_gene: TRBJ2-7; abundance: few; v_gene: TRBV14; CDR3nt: TGTGCCAGCAGCCAAGCGTCGGCCGGACAGTCCTACGAGCAGTACTTC; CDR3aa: CASSQASAGQSYEQYF
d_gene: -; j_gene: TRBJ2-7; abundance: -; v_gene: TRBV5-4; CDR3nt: TGTGCCAGCAGCCAATCCCGGGACACTCACCTCTACGAGCAGTACTTC; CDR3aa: CASSQSRDTHLYEQYF
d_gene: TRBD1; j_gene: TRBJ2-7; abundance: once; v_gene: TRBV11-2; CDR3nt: TGTGCCAGCAGCTTAGGGAGGTGGGGACAGGGGAGCTCCTACGAGCAGTACTTC; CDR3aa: CASSLGRWGQGSSYEQYF
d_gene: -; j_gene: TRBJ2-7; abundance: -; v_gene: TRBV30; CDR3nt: TGTGCCTGGAGTAGAGCCCCCTACGAGCAGTACTTC; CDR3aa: CAWSRAPYEQYF
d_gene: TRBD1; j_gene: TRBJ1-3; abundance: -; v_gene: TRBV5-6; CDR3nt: TGTGCCAGCAGCCCGACAGGGGTTGGGTACACCATATATTTT; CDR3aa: CASSPTGVGYTIYF
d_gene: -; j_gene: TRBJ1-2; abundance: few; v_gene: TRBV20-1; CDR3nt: TGCAGTGCTAGTTTTGAGGGAAACTATGGCTACACCTTC; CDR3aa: CSASFEGNYGYTF
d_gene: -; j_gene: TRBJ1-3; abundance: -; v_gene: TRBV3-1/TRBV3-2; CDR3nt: TGTGCCAGCAGCCCATGGGGGCCAGTGGGCTCTGGAAACACCATATATTTT; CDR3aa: CASSPWGPVGSGNTIYF
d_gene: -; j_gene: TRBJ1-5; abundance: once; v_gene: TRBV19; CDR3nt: TGTGCCAGTAGTATAGCCATTAATCAGCCCCAGCATTTT; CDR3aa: CASSIAINQPQHF
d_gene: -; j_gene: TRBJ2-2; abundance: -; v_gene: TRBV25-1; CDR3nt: TGTGCCAGCAGTGATGGGGTCGGGGATGGTGGCGGGGAGCTGTTTTTT; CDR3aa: CASSDGVGDGGGELFF